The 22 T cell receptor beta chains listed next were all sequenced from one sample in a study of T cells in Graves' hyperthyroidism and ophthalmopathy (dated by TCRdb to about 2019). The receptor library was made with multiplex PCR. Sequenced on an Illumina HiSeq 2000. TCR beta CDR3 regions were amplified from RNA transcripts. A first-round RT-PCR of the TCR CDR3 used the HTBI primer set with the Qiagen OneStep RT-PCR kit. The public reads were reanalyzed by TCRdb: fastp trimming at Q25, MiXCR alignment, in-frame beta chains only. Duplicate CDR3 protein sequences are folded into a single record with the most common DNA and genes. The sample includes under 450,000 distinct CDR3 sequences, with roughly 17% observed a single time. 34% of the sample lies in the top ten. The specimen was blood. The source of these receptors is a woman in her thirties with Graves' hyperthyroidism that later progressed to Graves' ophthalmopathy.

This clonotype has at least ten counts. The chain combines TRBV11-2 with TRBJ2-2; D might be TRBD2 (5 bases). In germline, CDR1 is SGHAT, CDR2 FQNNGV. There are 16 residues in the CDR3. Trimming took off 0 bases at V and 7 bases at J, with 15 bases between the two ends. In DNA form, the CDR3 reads TGTGCCAGCAGCTTAGATGGTACCCAACGGGGCGGGGAGCTGTTTTTT. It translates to CASSLDGTQRGGELFF. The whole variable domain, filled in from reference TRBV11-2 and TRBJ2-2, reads EAGVAQSPRYKIIEKRQSVAFWCNPISGHATLYWYQQILGQGPKLLIQFQNNGVVDDSQLPKDRFSAERLKGVDSTLKIQPAKLEDSAVYLCASSLDGTQRGGELFFGEGSRLTVL.

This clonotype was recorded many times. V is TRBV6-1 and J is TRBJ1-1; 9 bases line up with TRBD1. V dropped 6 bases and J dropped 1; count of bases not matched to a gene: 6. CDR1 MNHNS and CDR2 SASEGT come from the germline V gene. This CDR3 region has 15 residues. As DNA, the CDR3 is TGTGCCAGCAGACCAGACAGGGGGGGGAACACTGAAGCTTTCTTT. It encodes CASRPDRGGNTEAFF.

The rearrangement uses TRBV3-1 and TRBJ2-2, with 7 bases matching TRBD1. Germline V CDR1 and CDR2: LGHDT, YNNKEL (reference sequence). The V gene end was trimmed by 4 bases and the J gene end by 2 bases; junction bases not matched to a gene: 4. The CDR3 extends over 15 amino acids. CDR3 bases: TGTGCCAGCAGCCGGACAGGAGACAACACCGGGGAGCTGTTTTTT. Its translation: CASSRTGDNTGELFF.

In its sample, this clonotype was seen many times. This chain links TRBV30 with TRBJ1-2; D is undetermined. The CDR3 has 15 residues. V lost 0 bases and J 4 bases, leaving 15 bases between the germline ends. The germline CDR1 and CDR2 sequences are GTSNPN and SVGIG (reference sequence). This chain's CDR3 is CAWSVRASFAYGYTF. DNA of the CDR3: TGTGCCTGGAGTGTACGGGCTTCCTTCGCCTATGGCTACACCTTC. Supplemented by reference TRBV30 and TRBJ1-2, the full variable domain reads SQTIHQWPATLVQPVGSPLSLECTVEGTSNPNLYWYRQAAGRGLQLLFYSVGIGQISSEVPQNLSASRPQDRQFILSSKKLLLSDSGFYLCAWSVRASFAYGYTFGSGTRLTVV.

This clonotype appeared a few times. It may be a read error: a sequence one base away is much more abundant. This chain's CDR3 is CATSRDGVRQETQYF. The CDR3 region has the DNA TGTGCCACCAGCAGAGATGGGGTCAGACAAGAGACCCAGTACTTC. The chain carries TRBV15 and TRBJ2-5; D unclear. CDR1 is LNHNV, CDR2 YYDKDF, per germline (reference sequence). V gave up 0 bases and J gave up 2 bases, with 10 bases separating them. The CDR3 is 15 residues long.

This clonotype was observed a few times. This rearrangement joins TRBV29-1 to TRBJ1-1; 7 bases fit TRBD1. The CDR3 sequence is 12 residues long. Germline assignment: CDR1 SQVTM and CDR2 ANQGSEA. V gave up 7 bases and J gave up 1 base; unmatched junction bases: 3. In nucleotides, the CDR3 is TGCAGCGCACAGGGGTCGAACACTGAAGCTTTCTTT. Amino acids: CSAQGSNTEAFF.

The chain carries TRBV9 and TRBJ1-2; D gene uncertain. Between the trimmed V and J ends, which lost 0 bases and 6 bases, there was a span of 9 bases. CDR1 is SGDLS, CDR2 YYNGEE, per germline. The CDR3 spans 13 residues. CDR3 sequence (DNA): TGTGCCAGCAGCGTAGAAGTAAACCATGGCTACACCTTC. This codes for CASSVEVNHGYTF.

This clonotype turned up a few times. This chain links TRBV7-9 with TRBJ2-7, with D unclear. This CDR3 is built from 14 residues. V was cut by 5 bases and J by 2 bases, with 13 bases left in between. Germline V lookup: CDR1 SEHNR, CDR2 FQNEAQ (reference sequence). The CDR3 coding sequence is TGTGCCAGCAGCACAACCTTCGGTACCTACGAGCAGTACTTC. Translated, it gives CASSTTFGTYEQYF.

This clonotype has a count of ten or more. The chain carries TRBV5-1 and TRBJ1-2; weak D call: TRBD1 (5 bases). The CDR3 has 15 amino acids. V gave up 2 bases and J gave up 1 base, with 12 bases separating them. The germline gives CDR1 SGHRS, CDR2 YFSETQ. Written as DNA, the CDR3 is TGCGCCAGCAGCTTTGATGACAGAATTAACTATGGCTACACCTTC. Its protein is CASSFDDRINYGYTF.

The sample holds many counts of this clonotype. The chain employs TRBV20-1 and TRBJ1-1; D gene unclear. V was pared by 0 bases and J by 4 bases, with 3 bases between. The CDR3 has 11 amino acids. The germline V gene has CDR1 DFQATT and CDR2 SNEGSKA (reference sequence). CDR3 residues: CSARDSTEAFF. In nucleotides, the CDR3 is TGCAGTGCTAGAGATTCCACTGAAGCTTTCTTT.

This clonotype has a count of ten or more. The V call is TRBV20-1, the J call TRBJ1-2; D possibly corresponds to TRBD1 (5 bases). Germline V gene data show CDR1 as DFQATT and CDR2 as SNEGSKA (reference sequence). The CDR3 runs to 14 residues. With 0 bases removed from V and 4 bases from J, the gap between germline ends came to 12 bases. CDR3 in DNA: TGCAGTGCTAGAGACCGGGGCAAGACCTATGGCTACACCTTC. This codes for CSARDRGKTYGYTF.

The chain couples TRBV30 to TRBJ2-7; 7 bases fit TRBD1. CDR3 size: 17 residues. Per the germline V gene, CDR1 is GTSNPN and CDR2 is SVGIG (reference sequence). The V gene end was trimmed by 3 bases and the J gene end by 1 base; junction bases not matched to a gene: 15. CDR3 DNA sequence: TGTGCCTGGAGCGATCCCGACAGGGCCTCCGCATCCTACGAGCAGTACTTC. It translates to CAWSDPDRASASYEQYF.

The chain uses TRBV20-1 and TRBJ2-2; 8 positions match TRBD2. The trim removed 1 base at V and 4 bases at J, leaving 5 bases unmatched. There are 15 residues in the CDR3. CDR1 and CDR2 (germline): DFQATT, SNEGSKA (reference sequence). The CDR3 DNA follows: TGCAGTGCTAGAGCAGCGGGAGCGGGCACCGGGGAGCTGTTTTTT. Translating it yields CSARAAGAGTGELFF.

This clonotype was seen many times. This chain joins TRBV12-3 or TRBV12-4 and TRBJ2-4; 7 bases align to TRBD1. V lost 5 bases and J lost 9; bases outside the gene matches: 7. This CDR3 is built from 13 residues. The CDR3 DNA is TGTGCCAGCAGTAGACAGGGTTCGGGCATTCAGTACTTC. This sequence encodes CASSRQGSGIQYF.

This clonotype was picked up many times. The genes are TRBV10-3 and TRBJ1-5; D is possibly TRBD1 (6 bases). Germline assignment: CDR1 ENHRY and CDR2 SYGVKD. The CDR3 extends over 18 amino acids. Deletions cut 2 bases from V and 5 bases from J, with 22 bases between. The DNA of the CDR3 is TGTGCCATCAGTGAGACCGTGACAGGAATCGCCGGCGATCAGCCCCAGCATTTT. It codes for CAISETVTGIAGDQPQHF.

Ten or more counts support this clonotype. The CDR3 region is CASSGGSGYPQETQYF. CDR3 nucleotide sequence: TGCGCCAGCAGCGGCGGGTCGGGCTACCCTCAAGAGACCCAGTACTTC. This rearrangement joins TRBV5-1 to TRBJ2-5; weak D call: TRBD2 (5 bases). The CDR3 totals 16 residues. CDR1 and CDR2 from the germline V gene are SGHRS and YFSETQ. V was pared by 4 bases and J by 2 bases, with 18 bases between. Combining the CDR3 with reference TRBV5-1 and TRBJ2-5 gives the whole variable domain KAGVTQTPRYLIKTRGQQVTLSCSPISGHRSVSWYQQTPGQGLQFLFEYFSETQRNKGNFPGRFSGRQFSNSRSEMNVSTLELGDSALYLCASSGGSGYPQETQYFGPGTRLLVL.

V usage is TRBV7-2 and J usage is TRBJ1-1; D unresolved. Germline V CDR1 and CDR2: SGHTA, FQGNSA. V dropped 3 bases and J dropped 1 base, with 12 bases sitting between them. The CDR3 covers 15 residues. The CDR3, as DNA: TGTGCCAGCAGCTTGTCTCCCCGGTGGAACACTGAAGCTTTCTTT. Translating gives CASSLSPRWNTEAFF.

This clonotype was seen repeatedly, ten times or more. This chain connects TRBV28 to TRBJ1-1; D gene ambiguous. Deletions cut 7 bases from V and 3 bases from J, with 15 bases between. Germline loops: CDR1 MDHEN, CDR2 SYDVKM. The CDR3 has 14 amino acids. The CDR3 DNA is TGTGCCAGCACTCCGTTACCCTGGGACACTGAAGCTTTCTTT. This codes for CASTPLPWDTEAFF.

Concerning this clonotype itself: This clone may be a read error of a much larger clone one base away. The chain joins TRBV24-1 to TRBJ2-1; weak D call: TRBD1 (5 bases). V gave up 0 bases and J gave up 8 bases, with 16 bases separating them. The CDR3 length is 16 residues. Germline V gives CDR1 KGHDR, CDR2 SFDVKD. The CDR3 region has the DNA TGTGCCACCAGTGATTTGCAGGGCGCTGATAGGGATGAGCAGTTCTTC. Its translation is CATSDLQGADRDEQFF.

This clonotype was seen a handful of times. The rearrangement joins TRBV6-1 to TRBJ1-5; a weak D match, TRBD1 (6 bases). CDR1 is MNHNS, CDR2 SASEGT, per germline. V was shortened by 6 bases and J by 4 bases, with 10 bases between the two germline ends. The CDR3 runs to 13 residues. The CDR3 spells CASSGQKNQPQHF. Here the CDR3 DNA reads TGTGCCAGCAGCGGACAGAAAAATCAGCCCCAGCATTTT.

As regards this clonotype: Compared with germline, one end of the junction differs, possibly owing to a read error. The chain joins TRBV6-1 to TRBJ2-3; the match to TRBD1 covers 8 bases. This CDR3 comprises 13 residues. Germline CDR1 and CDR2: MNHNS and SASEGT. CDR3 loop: CASRPDRGDAQYF. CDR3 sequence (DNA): TGTGCCAGCAGACCAGACAGGGGAGATGCGCAGTATTTT.

This CDR3 reads CSARRDRGRDTQYF. Here the CDR3 DNA reads TGCAGTGCCCGCCGGGACAGGGGGCGGGATACGCAGTATTTT. The chain recombines TRBV20-1 with TRBJ2-3, with 12 positions matching TRBD1. Germline V gene lookup returns CDR1 DFQATT and CDR2 SNEGSKA (reference sequence). The ends lost 6 bases at V and 6 bases at J; junction bases unmatched: 7. The CDR3 is 14 amino acids.